What follows describes a single T cell receptor beta chain. Its antigen remains unidentified. The data belong to a study of a mutant IDH1 vaccine in newly diagnosed glioma. The data were produced by immunoSEQ multiplex PCR, yet TCRdb's version contains in-frame clones alone and is incomplete. This sample yields fewer than 45,000 clones, of which about 75% are seen a single time; less than 6.5% belongs to the top ten. General study points: Changes in top peripheral clonotypes did not appear linked to pseudoprogression.

The CDR3 totals 13 residues. The ends were cut back, 0 bases at V and 6 bases at J, with 6 bases in the middle. CDR1 and CDR2 (germline): MGHRA, YSYEKL. The time point is: week 23, last vaccination. The content of each vaccine dose was 300 ug of mutant IDH1 20-mer peptide, and topical imiquimod accompanied it. Sequenced material: PBMCs, taken from a glioma patient whose treatment included an IDH1 peptide vaccine. The receptor was derived from a man in his forties or fifties with glioma. The chain carries TRBV4-1 and TRBJ2-1; D unclear. The CDR3 spells CASSQDRLNEQFF. As DNA, the CDR3 is TGCGCCAGCAGCCAAGACCGCCTCAATGAGCAGTTCTTC.